One sample yielded the 5 T cell receptor beta chains listed below, sequenced in a study of CD8+CD57+ T cells in acquired aplastic anemia (dated by TCRdb to 2017 to 2018). Flow cytometry had shown CD8+CD57+ cell expansion in the patients selected for sequencing. The sequencer listed for this sample is Illumina HiSeq 2000. TCR beta VDJ combination and CDR3 sequence profiling used genomic DNA as the template. TCRdb trimmed public reads at Q25 via fastp, called clones via MiXCR and kept in-frame beta chains. Rows are unified per CDR3 protein, each entry keeping the most common DNA and genes. Present in this sample are about 180,000 distinct CDR3 sequences, approximately 48% of which were seen just once. Jointly, the top ten make up under 15% of the sample. The sequenced material came from sorted CD4+, CD8+, or CD8+CD57+ T cells (not recorded which) from PBMCs. These TCRs come from a human donor with aplastic anemia.

The chain uses TRBV24-1 and TRBJ1-5, with D possibly being TRBD1 (5 bases). In germline, CDR1 is KGHDR, CDR2 SFDVKD. Deletions cut 7 bases from V and 5 bases from J, with 11 bases between. This CDR3 comprises 13 residues. The CDR3 reads CATRGGRDQPQHF. Written as DNA, the CDR3 is TGTGCCACCAGGGGGGGGAGGGATCAGCCCCAGCATTTT.

J is TRBJ2-7 and V is TRBV4-1; 7 bases match TRBD2. J lost 4 bases, V lost 0 bases, and 9 bases had no gene match. Looked up from germline, CDR1 is MGHRA and CDR2 is YSYEKL. There are 16 residues in the CDR3. As DNA, the CDR3 is TGCGCCAGCAGCCAAGAAGTGGGAAGCGGGGCTTACGAGCAGTACTTC. Protein sequence: CASSQEVGSGAYEQYF.

The chain joins TRBV7-9 to TRBJ2-7; D not certain. Trimming left V 4 bases short and J 0 bases short, with 4 bases between. Germline assignment: CDR1 SEHNR and CDR2 FQNEAQ (reference sequence). The CDR3 covers 12 residues. CDR3 bases: TGTGCCAGCAGCTCAAACTCCTACGAGCAGTACTTC. Its protein product is CASSSNSYEQYF.

The count of this clonotype is one. V and J are TRBV12-3 or TRBV12-4 and TRBJ1-5; D remains unclear. The CDR3 consists of 12 residues. The germline V and J ends were trimmed by 9 bases and 9 bases, with 15 bases remaining between them. CDR3 sequence: CASRARGGPQHF. CDR3 DNA sequence: TGTGCCAGTCGTGCGAGAGGTGGGCCCCAGCATTTT.

The sample holds a few counts of this clonotype. The chain has TRBV20-1 and TRBJ2-5; 10 bases line up with TRBD2. Trimming cost V 3 bases and J 2 bases; bases outside gene matches: 6. Germline lookup yields CDR1 DFQATT and CDR2 SNEGSKA (reference sequence). The CDR3 contains 15 residues. The CDR3 nucleotides read TGCAGTGCTAGGTCGCTAGCGGGGGCGCAAGAGACCCAGTACTTC. This sequence encodes CSARSLAGAQETQYF.